Listed below are T cell receptor beta chains from one sample, sequenced in a study of blood T cell repertoires in COVID-19. Clones were sequenced by immunoSEQ multiplex PCR, and TCRdb holds only the in-frame ones, with some missing. The profile shows fewer than 120,000 clones, about three quarters of them singletons. Sample: peripheral blood. The source of these receptors is a woman older than 75 with active or convalescent COVID-19. The CDR3 runs from the conserved cysteine through the conserved F or W. Fields, in order: CDR3 DNA, CDR3 protein, D gene, J gene, V gene, clone size. A D gene is named only where the DNA matches it firmly. Size is stated for part of the rows, as once, few or many counts, or as a class when the clone is expanded.

cdr3_nt: TGCGCCAGCAGTCGTAGCGGGAGCGTCAGTGAGCAGTTCTTC
cdr3_aa: CASSRSGSVSEQFF
d_call: TRBD2
j_call: TRBJ2-1
v_call: TRBV4-1
clone_size: few

cdr3_nt: TGCGCCAGCAGCTCCCCCGGACCGTGGCGGGAAGGCGAGACCCAGTACTTC
cdr3_aa: CASSSPGPWREGETQYF
d_call: -
j_call: TRBJ2-5
v_call: TRBV5-1
clone_size: -

cdr3_nt: TGTGCCAGCAGCTCCGGACTAGCTTTCTACGAGCAGTACTTC
cdr3_aa: CASSSGLAFYEQYF
d_call: TRBD2
j_call: TRBJ2-7
v_call: TRBV3-1/TRBV3-2
clone_size: -

cdr3_nt: TGTGCCATCAGTGAGTCGACTAGTCGCGAGCAGTACTTC
cdr3_aa: CAISESTSREQYF
d_call: -
j_call: TRBJ2-7
v_call: TRBV10-3
clone_size: -

cdr3_nt: TGTGCCAGCTCACCACCCCGGGGGGCAGAGACCCAGTACTTC
cdr3_aa: CASSPPRGAETQYF
d_call: -
j_call: TRBJ2-5
v_call: TRBV18
clone_size: -

cdr3_nt: TGCGCCAGCAGCACAGGTGGTAGGGGTTTGGGAGATACGCAGTATTTT
cdr3_aa: CASSTGGRGLGDTQYF
d_call: -
j_call: TRBJ2-3
v_call: TRBV5-1
clone_size: -

cdr3_nt: TGTGCCAGCAGCCAAGGACGCGCGGAGTCTGGAAACACCATATATTTT
cdr3_aa: CASSQGRAESGNTIYF
d_call: -
j_call: TRBJ1-3
v_call: TRBV4-2
clone_size: -

cdr3_nt: TGTGCCAGCAGCCAAGGGAGGAGGGGCACTGAAGCTTTCTTT
cdr3_aa: CASSQGRRGTEAFF
d_call: -
j_call: TRBJ1-1
v_call: TRBV3-1/TRBV3-2
clone_size: -

cdr3_nt: TGTGCCAGTAGTCCGGGCGTGGACAGGGTTTACGCTGAAGCTTTCTTT
cdr3_aa: CASSPGVDRVYAEAFF
d_call: TRBD1
j_call: TRBJ1-1
v_call: TRBV19
clone_size: many

cdr3_nt: TGTGCCGCAGCCCAGGGGGCGCCCGGAAGGAACATTCAGTACTTC
cdr3_aa: CAAAQGAPGRNIQYF
d_call: TRBD1
j_call: TRBJ2-4
v_call: TRBV19
clone_size: -

cdr3_nt: TGTGCCAGCTCACCAGCCGGACACCACTATGGCTACACCTTC
cdr3_aa: CASSPAGHHYGYTF
d_call: -
j_call: TRBJ1-2
v_call: TRBV18
clone_size: -

cdr3_nt: TGTGCCAGCAGTTTGGGGCGGGGGGGCCAAGAGACCCAGTACTTC
cdr3_aa: CASSLGRGGQETQYF
d_call: TRBD2
j_call: TRBJ2-5
v_call: TRBV28
clone_size: -

cdr3_nt: TGTGCCAGCAGCTCAAAGCCGGGACTAGCGGTCTATGAGCAGTTCTTC
cdr3_aa: CASSSKPGLAVYEQFF
d_call: TRBD2
j_call: TRBJ2-1
v_call: TRBV7-3
clone_size: -

cdr3_nt: TGTGCCAGCAGCTTCCTTACTTCACAAGAGACCCAGTACTTC
cdr3_aa: CASSFLTSQETQYF
d_call: -
j_call: TRBJ2-5
v_call: TRBV7-9
clone_size: -

cdr3_nt: TGTGCCAGCAGTGACCAATTACCGGGACAGGGGTACGAGCAGTACTTC
cdr3_aa: CASSDQLPGQGYEQYF
d_call: TRBD1
j_call: TRBJ2-7
v_call: TRBV6-2/TRBV6-3
clone_size: -

cdr3_nt: TGTGCCAGCAGCGCGCTAGCGGAAGAGACCCAGTACTTC
cdr3_aa: CASSALAEETQYF
d_call: TRBD2
j_call: TRBJ2-5
v_call: TRBV12-3/TRBV12-4
clone_size: -

cdr3_nt: TGTGCCAGCAGTGAAGGCGCGGGAGGGGGCTACGAGCAGTACTTC
cdr3_aa: CASSEGAGGGYEQYF
d_call: TRBD2
j_call: TRBJ2-7
v_call: TRBV2
clone_size: -

cdr3_nt: TGTGCCAGCAGTGAAGCGGGCTATTACTTC
cdr3_aa: CASSEAGYYF
d_call: -
j_call: TRBJ2-7
v_call: TRBV6-1
clone_size: -

cdr3_nt: TGTGCCAGCAGTGCCAGACAGGGGGCGAAACTGTTTTTT
cdr3_aa: CASSARQGAKLFF
d_call: TRBD1
j_call: TRBJ1-4
v_call: TRBV12-3/TRBV12-4
clone_size: few

cdr3_nt: TGTGCCAGCAGTTACGAGGCGGGAGGGCCGAACACCGGGGAGCTGTTTTTT
cdr3_aa: CASSYEAGGPNTGELFF
d_call: TRBD2
j_call: TRBJ2-2
v_call: TRBV6-2/TRBV6-3
clone_size: -

cdr3_nt: TGTGCCAGCAGTCCTCGGACAGGGGGCTATCAGCCCCAGCATTTT
cdr3_aa: CASSPRTGGYQPQHF
d_call: TRBD1
j_call: TRBJ1-5
v_call: TRBV7-8
clone_size: -

cdr3_nt: TGCGCCAGCAGCCCGGGGGGGCCCTACGAGCAGTACTTC
cdr3_aa: CASSPGGPYEQYF
d_call: TRBD2
j_call: TRBJ2-7
v_call: TRBV4-1
clone_size: few

cdr3_nt: TGTGCCAGCAGCCCTACGACAGGGTTGAACTATGGCTACACCTTC
cdr3_aa: CASSPTTGLNYGYTF
d_call: TRBD1
j_call: TRBJ1-2
v_call: TRBV7-2
clone_size: once

cdr3_nt: TGTGCCAGCCGTGAGAGGGGGGGAACAGAGACCCAGTACTTC
cdr3_aa: CASRERGGTETQYF
d_call: -
j_call: TRBJ2-5
v_call: TRBV2
clone_size: -

cdr3_nt: TGTGCCTGGAGTTCGACTAGCGTAAGGGGAGATACGCAGTATTTT
cdr3_aa: CAWSSTSVRGDTQYF
d_call: TRBD2
j_call: TRBJ2-3
v_call: TRBV30
clone_size: once

cdr3_nt: TGTGCCAGCAGGAGAGGAATTTGGCGGGAAGACGAGCAGTACTTC
cdr3_aa: CASRRGIWREDEQYF
d_call: -
j_call: TRBJ2-7
v_call: TRBV5-6
clone_size: -

cdr3_nt: TGTGCCAGTAGTATAGGTAGCGGGGGCCCGGGAGATGAGCAGTTCTTC
cdr3_aa: CASSIGSGGPGDEQFF
d_call: TRBD2
j_call: TRBJ2-1
v_call: TRBV19
clone_size: -

cdr3_nt: TGTGCCAGCAGCCCCGAACGAGCTCAGGGGGTCCTCCTCAACGGTGGCACAGATACGCAGTATTTT
cdr3_aa: CASSPERAQGVLLNGGTDTQYF
d_call: TRBD1
j_call: TRBJ2-3
v_call: TRBV4-2
clone_size: -

cdr3_nt: TGTGCCAGCAGCCAAGATCGCAGGGGAAGTCCAGATACGCAGTATTTT
cdr3_aa: CASSQDRRGSPDTQYF
d_call: -
j_call: TRBJ2-3
v_call: TRBV4-2
clone_size: few

cdr3_nt: TGTGCCAGCACCGGGGACATTATGGGGTATCAGCCCCAGCATTTT
cdr3_aa: CASTGDIMGYQPQHF
d_call: -
j_call: TRBJ1-5
v_call: TRBV28
clone_size: few

cdr3_nt: TGTGCCAGCAGCGAGGGGGGGACCGGTAATGAAAAACTGTTTTTT
cdr3_aa: CASSEGGTGNEKLFF
d_call: -
j_call: TRBJ1-4
v_call: TRBV9
clone_size: -